This T cell receptor (beta chain) was recorded in a study of control samples from healthy donors and cancer patients. Profiling relied on immunoSEQ multiplex PCR, and the TCRdb table lists in-frame clones only, not all of them. The sample contains around 95,000 clones, roughly 87% of which appear only once. Trimming took 5 bases from V and 0 from J, leaving 9 bases between them. The germline gives CDR1 SGHVS, CDR2 FQNEAQ. This CDR3 contains 14 residues. This TCR came from a woman aged 45-65 years in good health. The chain couples TRBV7-8 to TRBJ2-3; D unresolved. The sample was blood. CDR3 DNA: TGTGCCAGCAGCCTCACGACTAGCACAGATACGCAGTATTTT. This encodes CASSLTTSTDTQYF.